This T cell receptor (beta chain) was observed in a study of identical twins. Findings and limits, study-wide: With abundant cord blood beta clonotypes, insertions were fewer; memory repertoires showed no such pattern. The degree of excess twin sharing was weaker in beta out-of-frame sequences.

The CDR3 contains 12 residues. CDR1 is KGHSH, CDR2 LQKENI, per germline. Trimming left V 5 bases short and J 6 bases short, with 10 bases between. Template switching added a universal primer site; cDNA carried unique molecular identifiers. From the 5' RACE reads, TCRdb called clonotypes with MiXCR, one entry per CDR3 protein. The sample shows around 100,000 distinct CDR3 sequences, 5.5% to 7% of them seen only once. This clonotype was seen more than once but under ten times. Its antigen is currently unknown. This could be a read error, since a much larger clone is one nucleotide away. The chain combines TRBV18 with TRBJ1-1; no reliable D call. The TCR was taken from a woman between 45 and 60 years old in good health. Sequencing was carried out using memory T cells sorted from blood. This CDR3 is CASSLVLPEAFF. The CDR3 nucleotides read TGTGCCAGCTCATTGGTCCTCCCTGAAGCTTTCTTT.